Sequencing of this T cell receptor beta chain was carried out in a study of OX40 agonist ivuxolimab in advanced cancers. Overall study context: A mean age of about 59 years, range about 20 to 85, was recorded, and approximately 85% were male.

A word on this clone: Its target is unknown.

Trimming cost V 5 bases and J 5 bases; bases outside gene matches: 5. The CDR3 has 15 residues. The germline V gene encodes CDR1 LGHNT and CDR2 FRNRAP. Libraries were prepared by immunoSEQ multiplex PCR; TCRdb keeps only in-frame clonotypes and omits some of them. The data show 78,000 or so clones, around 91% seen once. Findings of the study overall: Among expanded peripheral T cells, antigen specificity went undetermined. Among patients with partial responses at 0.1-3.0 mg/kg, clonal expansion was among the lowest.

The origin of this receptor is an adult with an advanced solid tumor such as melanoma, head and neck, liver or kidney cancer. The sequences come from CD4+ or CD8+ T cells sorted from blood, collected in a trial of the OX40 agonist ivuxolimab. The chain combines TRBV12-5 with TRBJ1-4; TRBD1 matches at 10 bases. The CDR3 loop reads CASGLRGQGNEKLFF. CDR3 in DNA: TGTGCTAGTGGTCTCCGGGGACAGGGGAATGAAAAACTGTTTTTT.